Listed below are T cell receptor beta chains from one sample, sequenced in a study of STAT3 mutations in large granular lymphocyte leukemia. Measured with immunoSEQ multiplex PCR; TCRdb has only the in-frame clones, and not every one. The sample comprises 2,500 or so clones, around 69% of which are singletons, and around 89% rests with the top ten. Sequencing was carried out using peripheral blood mononuclear cells. Every receptor here comes from a man in his sixties with T-cell large granular lymphocyte leukemia. Some clones in this sample may be carry-over from other donors' samples. The CDR3 runs from the conserved cysteine through the conserved F or W. The D gene is left open where the match is weak. Expanded clones are given a class, and other clones once, few, many or no size at all.

CDR3 DNA,CDR3 protein,D gene,clone size,V gene,J gene
TGTGCCACCGCGTCGGGCACTGAAGCTTTCTTT,CATASGTEAFF,NA,NA,TRBV25-1,TRBJ1-1
TGTGCCTGGAGTAGTACGGATTTCCAGCCCCAGCATTTT,CAWSSTDFQPQHF,NA,NA,TRBV30,TRBJ1-5
TGTGCCAGCAGCTTTCCAGGGGGCGATGAAAAACTGTTTTTT,CASSFPGGDEKLFF,TRBD1,NA,TRBV7-9,TRBJ1-4
TGTGCCAGCAGTTCCTTAGACAGGGAAGAGACCCAGTACTTC,CASSSLDREETQYF,TRBD1,medium-sized,TRBV6-5,TRBJ2-5
TGCGCCAGCAGCAGCGGGACACCGACCGGGGAGCTGTTTTTT,CASSSGTPTGELFF,NA,NA,TRBV5-1,TRBJ2-2
TGCGCCAGCAGCTTGGACAGTGAAGCTTTCTTT,CASSLDSEAFF,NA,few,TRBV5-1,TRBJ1-1
TGCGCCAGCAGCTTGGATTGGGGTCAAGCTTTCTTT,CASSLDWGQAFF,NA,few,TRBV5-1,TRBJ1-1
TGTGCCAGCAGCCCCGCCCTTAGCGGCCAAGAGACCCAGTACTTC,CASSPALSGQETQYF,NA,NA,TRBV7-9,TRBJ2-5
TGTGCCAGCTCCCGAGGGGGACGGCTGGGGGAGACCCAGTACTTC,CASSRGGRLGETQYF,NA,NA,TRBV27,TRBJ2-5
TGCGCCAGCAGGCCCCGGGGGGGGGCGGGCTCAGATACGCAGTATTTT,CASRPRGGAGSDTQYF,TRBD2,NA,TRBV5-1,TRBJ2-3
TGCGCCAGCAGCCAAGGAGACAGCCACAATCAGCCCCAGCATTTT,CASSQGDSHNQPQHF,NA,NA,TRBV4-1,TRBJ1-5
TGCGCCAGCAGCTTGGAGGAGACCCAGTACTTC,CASSLEETQYF,NA,NA,TRBV5-1,TRBJ2-5
TGCGCCAGCAGCTCGGGAGCCAGCGGGGGAGGAGAGACCCAGTACTTC,CASSSGASGGGETQYF,TRBD2,NA,TRBV5-1,TRBJ2-5
TGCAGCGTTGTTGAGGGACCCTCGAGTTACACCTTC,CSVVEGPSSYTF,NA,NA,TRBV29-1,TRBJ1-2
TGTGCCAGCTCACCTTCGGACGGAGGACTCGGCGGCTACACCTTC,CASSPSDGGLGGYTF,NA,NA,TRBV18,TRBJ1-2
TGTGCCAGCACCTTGGCGTTGAACACTGAAGCTTTCTTT,CASTLALNTEAFF,NA,NA,TRBV6-6,TRBJ1-1
TGTGCCAGCTCACCGGGAGGGGGCAATCAGCCCCAGCATTTT,CASSPGGGNQPQHF,NA,NA,TRBV18,TRBJ1-5
TGCGCCAGCAGCTTGGCCGACGGATCTGGCTACACCTTC,CASSLADGSGYTF,NA,few,TRBV5-1,TRBJ1-2
TGTGCCTGGAGCTGGGACGGACCCTACGAGCAGTACTTC,CAWSWDGPYEQYF,NA,once,TRBV30,TRBJ2-7
TGTGCCAGCAGTTACCTGCGGGAGGGCGGCTACACCTTC,CASSYLREGGYTF,NA,NA,TRBV6-6,TRBJ1-2